This T cell receptor beta chain was captured in a study of T-cell memory formation after mild COVID-19. Overall study context: Largely donor-specific TCR clusters were found. Study conclusions and caveats: Researchers report contracting CD4+ clones mostly in CM and EM, with CD8+ clones in EMRA.

From the 5' RACE reads, TCRdb called clonotypes with MiXCR, one entry per CDR3 protein. The sample holds 65,000 to 100,000 distinct CDR3 sequences, roughly 13% seen once. Details on this clonotype: Its antigen is still unknown.

Sequencing was done on a sample of PBMCs or a T cell subset sorted from them (not recorded which). This TCR derives from a young man who had mild COVID-19 (a few samples of this study predate the infection). Cell type and time point are not known.

CDR3 in amino acids: CASSYGTGDYGYTF. CDR3 nucleotide sequence: TGTGCCAGCAGCTACGGGACAGGGGACTATGGCTACACCTTC. This chain uses TRBV6-6 with TRBJ1-2, with 10 bases that match TRBD1. Germline-derived CDR1 and CDR2 are MNHNY and SVGAGI (reference sequence). V lost 6 bases, J lost 3 bases, and 4 bases stayed unmatched. CDR3 length: 14 residues.